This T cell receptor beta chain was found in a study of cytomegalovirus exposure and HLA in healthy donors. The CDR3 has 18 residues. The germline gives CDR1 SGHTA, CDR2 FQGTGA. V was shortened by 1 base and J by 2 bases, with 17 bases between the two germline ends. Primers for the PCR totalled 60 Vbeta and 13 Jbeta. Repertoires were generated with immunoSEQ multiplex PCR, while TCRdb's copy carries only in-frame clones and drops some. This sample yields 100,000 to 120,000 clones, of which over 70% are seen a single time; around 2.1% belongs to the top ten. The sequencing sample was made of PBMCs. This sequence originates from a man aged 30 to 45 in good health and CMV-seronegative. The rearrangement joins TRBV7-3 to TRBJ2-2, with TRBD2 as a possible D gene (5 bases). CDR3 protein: CASSLNQVASPNTGELFF. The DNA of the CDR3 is TGTGCCAGCAGCTTAAATCAGGTGGCTAGCCCTAACACCGGGGAGCTGTTTTTT.